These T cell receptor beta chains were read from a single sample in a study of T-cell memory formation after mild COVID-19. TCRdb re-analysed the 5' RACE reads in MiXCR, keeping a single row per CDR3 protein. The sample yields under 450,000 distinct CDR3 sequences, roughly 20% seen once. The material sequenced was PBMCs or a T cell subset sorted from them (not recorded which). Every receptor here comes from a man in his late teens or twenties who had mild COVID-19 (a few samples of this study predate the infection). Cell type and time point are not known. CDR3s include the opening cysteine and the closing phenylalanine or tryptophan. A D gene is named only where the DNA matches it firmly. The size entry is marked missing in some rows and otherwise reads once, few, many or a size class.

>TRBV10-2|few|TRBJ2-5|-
TGCGCCAGCAACCCCTCCCCCGGGAGTTCGGAGACCCAGTACTTC
CASNPSPGSSETQYF
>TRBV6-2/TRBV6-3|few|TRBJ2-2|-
TGTGCCAGCAGTTACTCGTACTTCCCAAGGAGCGGGGAGCTGTTTTTT
CASSYSYFPRSGELFF
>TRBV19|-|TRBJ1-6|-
TGTGCCAGTAGTATAGAAGGGAGGGATAATTCACCCCTCCACTTT
CASSIEGRDNSPLHF
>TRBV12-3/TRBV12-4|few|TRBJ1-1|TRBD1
TGTGCCAGCAGTCGGACAGGGTCGGACACTGAAGCTTTCTTT
CASSRTGSDTEAFF
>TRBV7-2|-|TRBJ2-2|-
TGTGCCAGCACCAAAGGGCGGGAAACAACCGGGGAGCTGTTTTTT
CASTKGRETTGELFF
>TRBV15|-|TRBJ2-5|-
TGTGCCACCAGCAAGGACTTCCAAGAGACCCAGTACTTC
CATSKDFQETQYF
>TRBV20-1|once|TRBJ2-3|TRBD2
TGCAGTGCTATAGGGACTAGCGGGGCAGATACGCAGTATTTT
CSAIGTSGADTQYF
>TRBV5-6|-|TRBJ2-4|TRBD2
TGTGCCAGCAGCTTGGCCCGAGGCGGGGGAGGGAGAAAAAACATTCAGTACTTC
CASSLARGGGGRKNIQYF
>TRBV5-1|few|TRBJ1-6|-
TGCGCCAGCAGCTTGGAGCCAGGAGAGTATAATTCACCCCTCCACTTT
CASSLEPGEYNSPLHF
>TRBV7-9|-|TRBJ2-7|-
TGTGCCAGCAGCTTCCGGGCCAACGAGCAGTACTTC
CASSFRANEQYF
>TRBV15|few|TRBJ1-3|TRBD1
TGTGCCACCAGCAGGGAACAGGGGGCCCGGAACACCATATATTTT
CATSREQGARNTIYF
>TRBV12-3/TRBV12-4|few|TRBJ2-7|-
TGTGCCAGCAGTTTCTGGGCTCAAGAGCAGTACTTC
CASSFWAQEQYF
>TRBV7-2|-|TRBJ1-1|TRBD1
TGTGCCAGCAGCGCAATTGACAGGGTTTACGCTGAAGCTTTCTTT
CASSAIDRVYAEAFF
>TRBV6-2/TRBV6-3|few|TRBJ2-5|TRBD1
TGTGCCAGCCGACTGACAGGGGTGGAGACCCAGTACTTC
CASRLTGVETQYF
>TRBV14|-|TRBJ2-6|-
TGTGCCAGCAGCCAACACTACTCTGGGGCCAACGTCCTGACTTTC
CASSQHYSGANVLTF
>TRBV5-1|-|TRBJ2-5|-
TGCGCCAGCAGCTTTGCACAACAAGAGACCCAGTACTTC
CASSFAQQETQYF
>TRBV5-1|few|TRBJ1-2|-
TGCGCCAGCAGCCCCGAGTCTTCTAACTATGGCTACACCTTC
CASSPESSNYGYTF
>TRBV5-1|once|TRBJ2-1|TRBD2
TGCGCCAGCAGCCCAAGCGGGGGGGCCGTTAATGAGCAGTTCTTC
CASSPSGGAVNEQFF
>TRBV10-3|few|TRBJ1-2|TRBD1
TGTGCCAGCCTGTCCCGGGACAGGGGGCGAGCGAACTATGGCTACACCTTC
CASLSRDRGRANYGYTF
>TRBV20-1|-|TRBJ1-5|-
TGCAGTGCTAGCTCTCAGCCAGGGGAGCCCCAACATTTT
CSASSQPGEPQHF
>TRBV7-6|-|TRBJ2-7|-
TGTGCCAGCAGTACAGGGGGGGACTCCTACGAGCAGTACTTC
CASSTGGDSYEQYF
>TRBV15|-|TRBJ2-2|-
TGTGCCACCAGCAATGGGGTCGCGAACACCGGGGAGCTGTTTTTT
CATSNGVANTGELFF
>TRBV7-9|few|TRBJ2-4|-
TGTGCCAGCAGCTTAGGCCCAGGGGGGAACATTCAGTACTTC
CASSLGPGGNIQYF
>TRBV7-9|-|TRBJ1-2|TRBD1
TGTGCCAGCAGCTTCCCCCAGGGGGGGGTTGACTATGGCTACACCTTC
CASSFPQGGVDYGYTF
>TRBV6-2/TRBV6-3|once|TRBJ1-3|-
TGTGCCAGCAGTTACCCGACGGACTCTGGAAACACCATATATTTT
CASSYPTDSGNTIYF
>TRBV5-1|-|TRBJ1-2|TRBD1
TGCGCCAGCAGCCGGGACAGGGGCGTCTATGGCTACACCTTC
CASSRDRGVYGYTF
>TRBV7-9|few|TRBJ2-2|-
TGTGCCAGCAGCTTCACAGGGTTGGCCGGGGAGCTGTTTTTT
CASSFTGLAGELFF
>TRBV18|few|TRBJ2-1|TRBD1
TGTGCCAGCTCGACAGGGTTCGATGAGCAGTTCTTC
CASSTGFDEQFF
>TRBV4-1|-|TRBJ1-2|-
TGCGCCAGCAGCCAAGGACGACAGCTCTATGGCTACACCTTC
CASSQGRQLYGYTF
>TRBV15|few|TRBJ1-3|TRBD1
TGTGCCACCAGCAGAGGGTGGGACAGGGGATACTCTGGAAACACCATATATTTT
CATSRGWDRGYSGNTIYF
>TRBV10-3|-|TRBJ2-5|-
TGTGCCATCAGGACCGGAGGAGAGACCCAGTACTTC
CAIRTGGETQYF
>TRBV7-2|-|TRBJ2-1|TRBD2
TGTGCCAGCAGCTTAGCGGCTCTAGCGGGGGGACTGCAGTTCTTC
CASSLAALAGGLQFF
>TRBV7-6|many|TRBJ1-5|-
TGTGCCAGCAGCTTACAGACGGGGTTAAATCAGCCCCAGCATTTT
CASSLQTGLNQPQHF
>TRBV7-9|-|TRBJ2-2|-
TGTGCCAGCAGCTTAATAGGGCGGACGAACACCGGGGAGCTGTTTTTT
CASSLIGRTNTGELFF
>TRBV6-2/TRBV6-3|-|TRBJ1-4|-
TGTGCCAGCAGTCACCGCGGTGGCACTGGCGGTGAAAAACTGTTTTTT
CASSHRGGTGGEKLFF
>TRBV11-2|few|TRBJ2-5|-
TGTGCCAGCAGCTTAGGGATAGCCCAAGAGACCCAGTACTTC
CASSLGIAQETQYF
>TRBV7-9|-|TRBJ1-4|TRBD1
TGTGCCAGCAGCTTAGGTGGACAGGGCGCTGAAAAACTGTTTTTT
CASSLGGQGAEKLFF
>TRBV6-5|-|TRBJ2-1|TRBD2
TGTGCCAGCAGACCCCGACTAGCGGTGTGGCGTGATGAGCAGTTCTTC
CASRPRLAVWRDEQFF
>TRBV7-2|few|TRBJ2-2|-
TGTGCCAGCAGCCCGGACAGCCTTCACACCGGGGAGCTGTTTTTT
CASSPDSLHTGELFF
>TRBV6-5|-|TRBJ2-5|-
TGTGCATCCGGAGGCCGAGGAGATCAGGGGACCCAGTACTTC
CASGGRGDQGTQYF
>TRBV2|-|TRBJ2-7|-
TGTGCCAGCAGTGAAATAGGACTCCGGTACTTC
CASSEIGLRYF
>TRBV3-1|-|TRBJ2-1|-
TGTGCCAGCAGCCAAGACCCCTTTGATGAGCAGTTCTTC
CASSQDPFDEQFF
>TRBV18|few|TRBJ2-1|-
TGTGCCAGCTCACCGGACCGCTCTCACAATGAGCAGTTCTTC
CASSPDRSHNEQFF
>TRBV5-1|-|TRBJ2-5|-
TGCGCCAGCAGCTCCGACTTGGGGGAGACCCAGTACTTC
CASSSDLGETQYF
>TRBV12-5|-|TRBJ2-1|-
TGTGCTAGTGGTCTCCACAGGGTTGAGCAGTTCTTC
CASGLHRVEQFF
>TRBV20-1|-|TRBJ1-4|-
TGCAGTGCTAGAGATCTCGGTGCGTCTAATGAAAAACTGTTTTTT
CSARDLGASNEKLFF
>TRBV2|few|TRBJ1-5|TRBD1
TGTGCCAGCAGCCGGGACAGGGCTAGCAATCAGCCCCAGCATTTT
CASSRDRASNQPQHF
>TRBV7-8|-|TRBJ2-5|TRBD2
TGTGCCAGCAGCTTAGCGGCGGGACTAGCGGTGGAGACCCAGTACTTC
CASSLAAGLAVETQYF
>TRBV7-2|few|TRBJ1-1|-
TGTGCCAGCAACACTCTTTTCGGTACTGAAGCTTTCTTT
CASNTLFGTEAFF
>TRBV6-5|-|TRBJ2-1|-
TGTGCCACCCTTAGCGGAGGGACCTACAATGAGCAGTTCTTC
CATLSGGTYNEQFF
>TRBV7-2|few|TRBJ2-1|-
TGTGCCAGCAGCTTAGTTCCAGCCTATGAGCAGTTCTTC
CASSLVPAYEQFF
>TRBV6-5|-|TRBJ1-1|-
TGTGCCAGCAGCCCACGACCCTCGATGAACACTGAAGCTTTCTTT
CASSPRPSMNTEAFF
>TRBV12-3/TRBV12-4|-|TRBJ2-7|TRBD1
TGTGCCAGCAGCTCAGGGGGCTGGTTTTACGAGCAGTACTTC
CASSSGGWFYEQYF
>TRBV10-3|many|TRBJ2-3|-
TGTGCCATCAGTGAAACGAGGCTGGTTTCCACGGATACGCAGTATTTT
CAISETRLVSTDTQYF
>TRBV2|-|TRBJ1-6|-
TGTGCCAGCAGTGAAAGGCCCGGGCAGGGGACACCCCTCCACTTT
CASSERPGQGTPLHF